This T cell receptor beta chain was retrieved from a study of shared clonotypes between healthy human individuals. Study information: Aged 18 to 49, the donors were a couple of women and a few men. Each donor contributed plates that comprised three CD4 naive, three CD4 memory, two CD8 naive and one CD8 memory.

Sequenced by immunoSEQ multiplex PCR; TCRdb stores in-frame clones only, minus some. This repertoire shows around 1.6 million clones, 95% to 99% found once; its top ten account for roughly 0.4%. Study observations and caveats: Among several donors, approximately 5% of naive CD4 clonotypes were found in common.

The junction had 5 bases not matched to a gene; V was cut back by 6 bases and J by 3 bases. This CDR3 region has 13 residues. CDR1 LNHDA and CDR2 SQIVND come from the germline V gene (reference sequence). A word on this clone: As yet, its antigen is unknown.

The sample comprised naive CD4+ T cells sorted from blood. Subset here: CD45RA+ positively selected. This clonotype originated in a young man in good health. The gene calls are TRBV19 and TRBJ2-7, with 7 bases lining up with TRBD1. The CDR3 DNA sequence: TGTGCCAGTAGACCAGGGGGTAGCTACGAGCAGTACTTC. It specifies CASRPGGSYEQYF.